These 25 T cell receptor beta chains came from one sample sequenced in a study of tumor-infiltrating lymphocytes in oesophageal squamous cell carcinoma. MiXCR, applied by TCRdb to the PCR reads, yields one record per CDR3 protein. The sample has tens of thousands of distinct CDR3 sequences; about a third are singletons. The material sequenced was esophageal tumor tissue. The receptor set was obtained from a female donor with esophageal squamous cell carcinoma.

V gene TRBV5-1 combines with J gene TRBJ2-1, with 10 bases lining up with TRBD2. V trimming: 4 bases; J trimming: 10 bases; junction bases outside the gene matches: 8. Germline V gene lookup returns CDR1 SGHRS and CDR2 YFSETQ. The CDR3 has 14 amino acids. CDR3 in amino acids: CASSTMTSGLEQFF. In DNA, the CDR3 is TGCGCCAGCAGCACAATGACTAGCGGGCTCGAGCAGTTCTTC.

This clonotype has more than one count but fewer than ten. The CDR3 here is CASSFRPSGTRSEQYF. CDR3 DNA: TGCGCCAGCAGCTTTCGCCCTAGCGGTACTCGCTCCGAGCAGTACTTC. V usage is TRBV5-1 and J usage is TRBJ2-5; 7 positions agree with TRBD2. The J call may be in error: the DNA end matches TRBJ2-7 better. This CDR3 spans 16 amino acids. From germline, CDR1 is SGHRS and CDR2 YFSETQ.

A few counts support this clonotype. The chain carries TRBV5-1 and TRBJ2-5; perhaps TRBD2 as D (5 bases). Trimming removed 3 bases at V and 11 bases at J, with 26 bases between. There are 16 residues in the CDR3. Looked up from germline, CDR1 is SGHRS and CDR2 is YFSETQ. CDR3 sequence reads: CASSSSEVGPYNEQYF. CDR3 bases: TGCGCCAGCAGCTCCTCGGAGGTCGGACCCTACAATGAGCAGTACTTC.

The chain couples TRBV7-9 to TRBJ2-5, with D uncertain. The DNA matches TRBJ2-7 better at its end, which makes the J call doubtful. This CDR3 region has 12 residues. Germline CDR1 SEHNR, CDR2 FQNEAQ (reference sequence). CDR3 sequence (DNA): TGTGCCAGCAGCCTCGAAGACTACGAGCAGTACTTC. It codes for CASSLEDYEQYF.

Judged by abundance, this clonotype is medium-sized. This chain uses TRBV7-2 with TRBJ1-1; D unresolved. Per the germline V gene, CDR1 is SGHTA and CDR2 is FQGNSA. The CDR3 sequence is 11 residues long. The V and J ends lost 5 bases and 6 bases respectively, with 7 bases between them. This CDR3 reads CASSPHSEAFF. CDR3 DNA sequence: TGTGCCAGCAGCCCTCATTCTGAAGCTTTCTTT.

This clonotype is medium-sized within its sample. V gene TRBV5-1 combines with J gene TRBJ1-2; a weak D match, TRBD1 (5 bases). With 0 bases removed from V and 4 bases from J, the gap between germline ends came to 10 bases. Germline values: CDR1 SGHRS, CDR2 YFSETQ. The CDR3 extends over 14 amino acids. The CDR3 loop reads CASSLAGEGYGYTF. CDR3 coding DNA: TGCGCCAGCAGCTTGGCGGGGGAGGGCTATGGCTACACCTTC.

Points on this clonotype: A clone one base away is much larger, so this may be a read error. The chain employs TRBV2 and TRBJ2-1, with D tentatively TRBD2 (5 bases). The J call may be mistaken, given a closer DNA end match to TRBJ2-7. This CDR3 spans 15 amino acids. The germline V gene encodes CDR1 SNHLY and CDR2 FYNNEI. The DNA of the CDR3 is TGTGCCAGCAGTGTTGAGGGTGGATCCTACAATGAGCAGTACTTC. Translating gives CASSVEGGSYNEQYF.

Note on this clonotype: An end of the junction differs from the germline gene, which may be a read error. The J gene is TRBJ2-7, the V gene TRBV6-6; TRBD1 might be the D (6 bases). From germline, CDR1 is MNHNY and CDR2 SVGAGI (reference sequence). The CDR3 sequence is 14 residues long. CDR3: CASRVAGDIYGCTF. CDR3 nucleotides: TGTGCCAGCAGGGTGGCAGGGGATATCTATGGCTGCACCTTC.

This clonotype was counted between two and nine times. The V and J genes are TRBV7-2 and TRBJ2-7; 15 bases agree with TRBD2. V lost 5 bases, J lost 6 bases, and 8 bases stayed unmatched. Germline assignment: CDR1 SGHTA and CDR2 FQGNSA. The length of the CDR3 is 16 residues. The DNA of the CDR3 is TGTGCCAGCAGCCCCTGGACTAGCGGGAGGGTTGTCGAGCAGTACTTC. This gives the protein CASSPWTSGRVVEQYF.

Comment on this clonotype: A junction boundary mismatches the germline segment, possibly from a read error. The V gene is TRBV7-6, the J gene TRBJ2-3; perhaps TRBD1 as D (5 bases). The CDR3 extends over 13 amino acids. CDR1 SGHVS and CDR2 FNYEAQ come from the germline V gene. CDR3 bases: TGTGCTAGCAGCGCCTCAGGGACAGATACGCAGTATTTT. Its protein is CASSASGTDTQYF.

The gene calls are TRBV12-3 or TRBV12-4 and TRBJ2-3; D perhaps matches TRBD1 (6 bases). TRBJ2-7 matches the DNA end more closely, so the J call is doubtful. The CDR3 spans 13 residues. The CDR3 DNA reads TGTGCCAGCAGTCCGACAGGTTACAATGAGCAGTACTTC. As protein: CASSPTGYNEQYF.

In its sample, this clonotype was seen many times. The CDR3 nucleotides read TGTGCCAGCAGCTCGACAGGGATACGGGATCAGCCCCAGCATTTT. This translates into CASSSTGIRDQPQHF. V gene TRBV5-6 combines with J gene TRBJ1-5; TRBD1 agrees at 7 bases. The length of the CDR3 is 15 residues. The J segment lost 5 bases and the V segment lost 3 bases, leaving 8 bases of the junction unmatched. Germline lookup yields CDR1 SGHDT and CDR2 YYEEEE.

V usage is TRBV10-1 and J usage is TRBJ2-3, with 9 bases aligning to TRBD2. V lost 4 bases to trimming and J lost 0 bases; unmatched junction nucleotides: 2. In germline, CDR1 is WNHNN, CDR2 SYGVQD (reference sequence). The CDR3 sequence is 15 residues long. CDR3 sequence reads: CASSGLAESTDTQYF. CDR3 coding DNA: TGCGCCAGCAGTGGACTAGCGGAAAGCACAGATACGCAGTATTTT.

The chain carries TRBV5-1 and TRBJ1-2, with D unclear. CDR3 length equals 15 residues. Germline V gene lookup returns CDR1 SGHRS and CDR2 YFSETQ. The V end lost 0 bases, the J end lost 1 base, and 10 bases lay between the germline ends. The DNA of the CDR3 is TGCGCCAGCAGCTTGGGTCGTGCGAATAACTATGGCTACACCTTC. Amino acid sequence: CASSLGRANNYGYTF.

For this clonotype: Because it lacks the conserved phenylalanine or tryptophan at the end, this CDR3 is likely a read error. The limits of the CDR3 on the DNA are not certain, so only TCRdb's listed CDR3 is given. The V call is TRBV7-2, the J call TRBJ2-7; the D call in the table, TRBD2, was not verified against the DNA. The CDR3 adds up to 10 amino acids, both ends counted. CDR1 and CDR2 from the germline V gene are SGHTA and FQGNSA. CDR3 residues: CASSFNFGLS.

Many counts were recorded for this clonotype. This sequence joins TRBV10-3 and TRBJ2-5; D ambiguous. Per germline, CDR1 ENHRY and CDR2 SYGVKD. This CDR3 is built from 12 residues. Trimming cost V 4 bases and J 2 bases, with 5 bases left between them. CDR3 nucleotide sequence: TGTGCCATCAGTGCAGGACAAGAGACCCAGTACTTC. Translating gives CAISAGQETQYF.

V is TRBV20-1 and J is TRBJ2-1, with a weak D call TRBD1 (5 bases). The J call may be wrong; the DNA end is better matched by TRBJ2-5. Germline CDR1 is DFQATT and CDR2 is SNEGSKA (reference sequence). The CDR3 is made up of 12 amino acids. The CDR3 spells CSALTGFETQYF. In DNA, the CDR3 is TGCAGTGCTCTTACAGGTTTTGAGACCCAGTACTTC.

The chain joins TRBV2 to TRBJ2-4, with 7 nucleotides matching TRBD2. Germline trimming cut 5 bases from V and 13 bases from J; bases unmatched to any gene: 14. CDR3 length equals 14 residues. Germline values: CDR1 SNHLY, CDR2 FYNNEI. CDR3 region: CASSRENRLAWQYF. For the CDR3, the DNA is TGTGCCAGCAGTCGCGAAAACCGACTAGCTTGGCAGTACTTC. Based on the CDR3 plus reference TRBV2 and TRBJ2-4, the full variable domain is EPEVTQTPSHQVTQMGQEVILRCVPISNHLYFYWYRQILGQKVEFLVSFYNNEISEKSEIFDDQFSVERPDGSNFTLKIRSTKLEDSAMYFCASSRENRLAWQYFGAGTRLSVL.

The chain joins TRBV6-1 to TRBJ2-4, with D perhaps matching TRBD2 (5 bases). The J call is uncertain, as TRBJ2-7 better fits the DNA end. Germline V gene sequence: CDR1 MNHNS, CDR2 SASEGT. The CDR3 length is 15 residues. The CDR3 region is CASSALGSGIYEQYF. The CDR3 DNA follows: TGTGCCAGCAGTGCGTTGGGTTCGGGGATCTACGAGCAGTACTTC.

The chain is built from TRBV7-6 and TRBJ2-3; 9 bases fit TRBD2. The J call may not be correct, given that the DNA end is closer to TRBJ2-7. CDR1 and CDR2 from the germline V gene are SGHVS and FNYEAQ. The CDR3 has 15 amino acids. The CDR3 bases are TGTGCCAGCAGCTTGAGTAGCGGGAGTCCCCACGAGCAGTACTTC. This encodes CASSLSSGSPHEQYF.

This clonotype has a count of ten or more. CDR3: CASSHSRTSGGTDTQYF. The DNA of the CDR3 is TGCGCCAGCAGCCATTCCCGGACTAGCGGGGGCACAGATACGCAGTATTTT. The chain carries TRBV5-1 and TRBJ2-3; 12 nucleotides match TRBD2. V shed 4 bases and J 1 base; nucleotides not matched to a gene: 7. Germline values: CDR1 SGHRS, CDR2 YFSETQ. The length of the CDR3 is 17 residues.

Turning to this clonotype: An end of the junction does not agree with germline; a read error may underlie this. This chain links TRBV5-3 with TRBJ1-2, with 9 bases lining up with TRBD1. TRBV5-3 is an ORF; its function is uncertain. The CDR3 runs to 11 residues. The CDR3 loop is CASSLGQGPTF. The CDR3 bases are TGTGCCAGCAGCTTGGGACAGGGTCCCACCTTC.

On this clonotype: As the CDR3 is not closed by the conserved phenylalanine or tryptophan, this likely results from a read error. The DNA is left out, because the CDR3 cannot be placed on it with certainty; the CDR3 is given as TCRdb lists it. The V gene is TRBV7-2, the J gene TRBJ2-5; the D call of TRBD2 is as the table states it, not checked on the DNA. CDR1 and CDR2 from the germline V gene are SGHTA and FQGNSA. The length of the CDR3 is 17 amino acids, counting both ends. The CDR3 loop reads CASSPRRGVGSPLHFGN.

The chain links TRBV7-8 to TRBJ2-1; unclear D gene. Judging by the DNA end, TRBJ2-5 fits better; the J call may be wrong. The CDR3 covers 11 residues. Germline values: CDR1 SGHVS, CDR2 FQNEAQ. The CDR3 region is CASSGYETQYF. DNA for the CDR3: TGTGCCAGCAGCGGGTATGAGACCCAGTACTTC.

This clonotype was seen only a few times. This chain connects TRBV4-2 to TRBJ1-1; no firm D call. Per germline, CDR1 LGHNA and CDR2 YNFKEQ. V was cut by 1 base and J by 1 base, with 4 bases left in between. The CDR3 totals 13 residues. This chain's CDR3 is CASSQARNTEAFF. As DNA, the CDR3 is TGTGCCAGCAGCCAAGCCAGGAACACTGAAGCTTTCTTT.